This T cell receptor (beta chain) emerged from a study of cytomegalovirus exposure and HLA in healthy donors. Study background: In a later analysis, it was reported that the 110 or so validation repertoires had been produced on the same platform as the 670 or so repertoires belonging to the first cohort.

Whole-study findings and limits: The investigators catalogued 150 to 200 TCR beta chains as cytomegalovirus-associated. According to a later analysis, TCR clusters from the first cohort tended to co-occur in the 120 or so validation repertoires. A few chains tied to CMV proved CMV antigen-specific in vitro.

Sequenced by immunoSEQ multiplex PCR; TCRdb stores in-frame clones only, minus some. The sample has around 350,000 clones; roughly 85% are singletons. To note about this clone: What it recognizes is unknown.

The CDR3 covers 15 residues. The trim removed 4 bases at V and 6 bases at J, leaving 7 bases unmatched. CDR1 SEHNR and CDR2 FQNEAQ come from the germline V gene (reference sequence). This chain connects TRBV7-9 to TRBJ2-1, with 9 bases fitting TRBD2. What was sequenced was PBMCs. The source is a woman between 18 and 29 years old in good health and CMV-seronegative. The CDR3 spells CASSSGASGINEQFF. The CDR3 coding sequence is TGTGCCAGCAGCTCTGGGGCTAGCGGGATCAATGAGCAGTTCTTC.